The 2 T cell receptor beta chains presented below share a single source sample, sequenced in a study of cytomegalovirus exposure and HLA in healthy donors. Primers: 60 Vbeta forward and 13 Jbeta reverse. Using immunoSEQ multiplex PCR, the repertoire was profiled, and TCRdb retains in-frame clones only, with some absent. This table has some 120,000 clones, 17% appearing once. The source material was PBMCs. The receptors originated from a female donor in good health and CMV-seropositive.

This clone has just a few counts. This chain connects TRBV2 to TRBJ2-3; D is possibly TRBD2 (5 bases). The CDR3 is 16 amino acids. V was clipped by 2 bases and J by 5 bases, with 17 bases between them. Per the germline V gene, CDR1 is SNHLY and CDR2 is FYNNEI. CDR3 loop: CASSEFWRPHEDTQYF. The CDR3 DNA sequence: TGTGCCAGCAGTGAATTTTGGAGGCCCCATGAAGATACGCAGTATTTT. Full variable domain (outside the CDR3, taken from reference TRBV2 and TRBJ2-3): EPEVTQTPSHQVTQMGQEVILRCVPISNHLYFYWYRQILGQKVEFLVSFYNNEISEKSEIFDDQFSVERPDGSNFTLKIRSTKLEDSAMYFCASSEFWRPHEDTQYFGPGTRLTVL.

The rearrangement uses TRBV28 and TRBJ1-5, with a weak D call TRBD1 (6 bases). The CDR3 extends over 18 amino acids. The germline CDR1 and CDR2 sequences are MDHEN and SYDVKM. Trimming removed 3 bases at V and 0 bases at J, with 18 bases between. The CDR3 DNA follows: TGTGCCAGCAGTTTCGGTCTACCCAGGGGTTATAGCAATCAGCCCCAGCATTTT. Translation: CASSFGLPRGYSNQPQHF.